One sample yielded the 18 T cell receptor beta chains listed below, sequenced in a study of T cell repertoires in cytomegalovirus infection (dated by TCRdb to between 2018 and 2020). The sample was run on an Illumina HiSeq 1500. In-frame beta chains were kept once TCRdb had trimmed the public reads at Q25 with fastp and called clones with MiXCR. Every entry covers one CDR3 protein and lists the most common genes and DNA from its rows. The sample data list some 680,000 distinct CDR3 sequences, and 35% of these were observed just once. Together, the top ten hold 2.5% to 3.5% of the sample. Sequencing was done on a sample of PBMCs. The receptors derive from a human donor in good health (CMV status not recorded). Some clones in this sample may be carry-over from other donors' samples.

A single count supports this clonotype. This may arise from a read error, as a much more abundant clone is one base away. A read error is likely, as this CDR3 ends without the conserved phenylalanine or tryptophan. J is TRBJ2-3 and V is TRBV7-9; weak D call: TRBD1 (6 bases). The germline CDR1 and CDR2 sequences are SEHNR and FQNEAQ (reference sequence). The V end lost 5 bases, the J end lost 2 bases, and 14 bases lay between the germline ends. This CDR3 is 15 amino acids long. The DNA of the CDR3 is TGTGCCAGCAGCGAGAACCGACAGGTCACAGATACGCAGTATTTG. It encodes CASSENRQVTDTQYL.

This clonotype has more than one count but fewer than ten. The chain has TRBV7-8 and TRBJ2-5; D remains ambiguous. Germline V gives CDR1 SGHVS, CDR2 FQNEAQ. There are 13 residues in the CDR3. V lost 0 bases to trimming and J lost 5 bases, with 7 bases between them. The CDR3 sequence is CASSLAIRETQYF. The CDR3 DNA is TGTGCCAGCAGCTTAGCGATCAGGGAGACCCAGTACTTC. The whole variable domain, filled in from reference TRBV7-8 and TRBJ2-5, reads GAGVSQSPRYKVAKRGQDVALRCDPISGHVSLFWYQQALGQGPEFLTYFQNEAQLDKSGLPSDRFFAERPEGSVSTLKIQRTQQEDSAVYLCASSLAIRETQYFGPGTRLLVL.

The chain is built from TRBV20-1 and TRBJ2-5, with D possibly TRBD2 on 5 matching bases. The V gene's germline CDR1 is DFQATT and CDR2 SNEGSKA (reference sequence). This CDR3 is 13 amino acids long. V gave up 6 bases and J gave up 4 bases, with 15 bases separating them. The CDR3 coding sequence is TGCAGTGCCAGGACTCCATCCCCAGAGACCCAGTACTTC. Encoded protein: CSARTPSPETQYF.

J is TRBJ1-1 and V is TRBV4-1; 8 bases are a match to TRBD1. V dropped 1 base and J dropped 1; count of bases not matched to a gene: 5. Germline V gene sequence: CDR1 MGHRA, CDR2 YSYEKL. The CDR3 is 16 amino acids. CDR3 bases: TGCGCCAGCAGCCAAGTAGTGACAGGGGCGAACACTGAAGCTTTCTTT. Translated: CASSQVVTGANTEAFF.

The chain recombines TRBV29-1 with TRBJ2-2; D gene uncertain. Germline V gene data show CDR1 as SQVTM and CDR2 as ANQGSEA. The V end was cut by 7 bases, the J end by 5 bases, with 11 bases between. CDR3 length: 12 residues. CDR3: CSGMTWTGELFF. DNA of the CDR3: TGCAGCGGGATGACCTGGACCGGGGAGCTGTTTTTT.

This clonotype is a singleton in its sample. The rearrangement uses TRBV4-1 and TRBJ2-3, with 14 nucleotides matching TRBD2. Germline V lookup: CDR1 MGHRA, CDR2 YSYEKL. This CDR3 is built from 15 residues. With V trimmed by 7 bases and J by 6 bases, 6 bases remained unmatched. CDR3 sequence: CASKRLAGGADTQYF. In nucleotides, the CDR3 is TGCGCCAGCAAACGACTAGCGGGGGGGGCGGATACGCAGTATTTT.

This clonotype has only a few counts. The genes are TRBV11-2 and TRBJ2-1; D unresolved. V lost 0 bases and J 4 bases, leaving 7 bases between the germline ends. The CDR3 length is 14 residues. Germline lookup yields CDR1 SGHAT and CDR2 FQNNGV. The CDR3 DNA reads as TGTGCCAGCAGCTTAGATGGAGTTTACAATGAGCAGTTCTTC. This gives the protein CASSLDGVYNEQFF.

This clonotype was picked up a small number of times. The rearrangement uses TRBV6-1 and TRBJ2-3, with 8 bases aligning to TRBD1. The trim removed 6 bases at V and 3 bases at J, leaving 8 bases unmatched. Germline CDR1 MNHNS, CDR2 SASEGT. The CDR3 has 15 residues. This CDR3 is CASRSTGALTDTQYF. The CDR3 nucleotides read TGTGCCAGCAGATCGACAGGGGCCCTGACAGATACGCAGTATTTT.

The chain couples TRBV19 to TRBJ2-7, with D perhaps TRBD2 (6 bases). Germline values: CDR1 LNHDA, CDR2 SQIVND (reference sequence). This CDR3 region has 14 residues. Trimming took off 5 bases at V and 7 bases at J, with 18 bases between the two ends. CDR3 residues: CASSPPTAAGEQYF. CDR3 sequence (DNA): TGTGCCAGTAGTCCGCCCACCGCGGCGGGGGAGCAGTACTTC. The whole variable domain, filled in from reference TRBV19 and TRBJ2-7, reads DGGITQSPKYLFRKEGQNVTLSCEQNLNHDAMYWYRQDPGQGLRLIYYSQIVNDFQKGDIAEGYSVSREKKESFPLTVTSAQKNPTAFYLCASSPPTAAGEQYFGPGTRLTVT.

This clonotype has just a few counts. This chain joins TRBV19 and TRBJ1-2, with 7 bases fitting TRBD1. Germline V CDR1 and CDR2: LNHDA, SQIVND (reference sequence). V shed 7 bases and J 3 bases; nucleotides not matched to a gene: 8. This CDR3 is 14 amino acids long. CDR3 loop: CASTETGPHYGYTF. The CDR3 coding sequence is TGTGCCAGTACTGAGACAGGGCCTCACTATGGCTACACCTTC.

This chain uses TRBV7-2 with TRBJ2-6; 11 bases line up with TRBD1. Germline V gives CDR1 SGHTA, CDR2 FQGNSA. V lost 3 bases, J lost 3 bases, and 4 bases stayed unmatched. The CDR3 is 17 amino acids. In nucleotides, the CDR3 is TGTGCCAGCAGCTTTCGGACAGGGGGCGTTGGGGCCAACGTCCTGACTTTC. Translated: CASSFRTGGVGANVLTF.

The genes are TRBV27 and TRBJ2-2; the D gene is possibly TRBD1 (6 bases). Per the germline V gene, CDR1 is MNHEY and CDR2 is SMNVEV (reference sequence). Trimming shortened V by 1 base and J by 4 bases, and 13 bases separated the two germline ends. This CDR3 has 16 amino acids. CDR3 nucleotide sequence: TGTGCCAGCAGTTTATTTCCAGGGGCAATCACCGGGGAGCTGTTTTTT. Its protein is CASSLFPGAITGELFF.

As to this clonotype: One end of the junction does not line up with germline, which may come from a read error. The V call is TRBV10-3, the J call TRBJ2-7; D is perhaps TRBD1 (6 bases). This CDR3 is 13 amino acids long. Germline-derived CDR1 and CDR2 are ENHRY and SYGVKD. The CDR3 DNA reads TGTGACATCAGTGGAAAACAGGGTTACGAGCAGTACTTC. Residues: CDISGKQGYEQYF.

The chain has TRBV7-2 and TRBJ2-3; D gene ambiguous. The V end lost 1 base, the J end lost 5 bases, and 13 bases lay between the germline ends. Germline V gene sequence: CDR1 SGHTA, CDR2 FQGNSA. The CDR3 runs to 15 residues. CDR3 DNA sequence: TGTGCCAGCAGCTTAGTGGGAAGGGCCAGAGATACGCAGTATTTT. Translation gives CASSLVGRARDTQYF.

The CDR3, as DNA: TGTGCCGTGCTTGATGGTCAAGAGACCCAGTACTTC. Its protein is CAVLDGQETQYF. V gene TRBV10-3 combines with J gene TRBJ2-5, with D uncertain. The CDR3 runs to 12 residues. Germline lookup yields CDR1 ENHRY and CDR2 SYGVKD. Trimming took 11 bases from V and 2 from J, leaving 12 bases between them.

Details on this clonotype: One end of the junction does not line up with germline, which may come from a read error. The chain combines TRBV20-1 with TRBJ2-5, with TRBD1 matching over 10 bases. This CDR3 has 15 amino acids. CDR1 DFQATT and CDR2 SNEGSKA come from the germline V gene (reference sequence). CDR3 loop: CSSRTPRQGAETQYF. CDR3 bases: TGCAGTTCTAGAACGCCGCGACAGGGGGCAGAGACCCAGTACTTC.

The rearrangement links TRBV2 to TRBJ1-1; weak D call: TRBD1 (5 bases). This CDR3 comprises 15 residues. Germline V lookup: CDR1 SNHLY, CDR2 FYNNEI. Trimming removed 4 bases from V and 1 base from J, with 13 bases in between. The CDR3 nucleotides are TGTGCCAGCAGTGTAGACAGTAACCGGAACACTGAAGCTTTCTTT. Translation: CASSVDSNRNTEAFF.

Regarding this clonotype: A read error may produce the germline difference seen at one junction end. The J gene is TRBJ1-5, the V gene TRBV6-6, with TRBD1 as a possible D gene (6 bases). CDR1 is MNHNY and CDR2 is SVGAGI in the germline V gene (reference sequence). This CDR3 contains 15 residues. The CDR3 region is CASSPPPWTDQPQHF. CDR3 sequence (DNA): TGTGCTAGCAGTCCCCCTCCTTGGACAGATCAGCCCCAGCATTTT.